Each of the 29 T cell receptor beta chains below was sequenced from the same sample in a study of tumor and adjacent non-tumor tissue in lung cancer. Three rounds of nested PCR, following a modified ARM-PCR protocol, produced the TCRbeta library. TCRdb re-called the multiplex PCR reads with MiXCR, one entry per CDR3 protein. The profile shows some 93,000 distinct CDR3 sequences, around 71% of them singletons. RNA was extracted from bulk tissue without any cell sorting. Sequenced input: lung tumor tissue. These receptors were obtained from a man in his fifties or sixties with non-small cell lung cancer.

By share of the sample, this clonotype is medium-sized. The rearrangement links TRBV11-1 to TRBJ2-1; 7 bases fit TRBD2. Germline V lookup: CDR1 SGHAT, CDR2 FQDESV (reference sequence). Trimming at V came to 0 bases and at J to 10 bases, leaving 9 bases not matched to a gene. This CDR3 comprises 15 residues. The CDR3 loop reads CASSLATGPGREQFF. CDR3 nucleotides: TGTGCCAGCAGCTTAGCGACGGGACCCGGGAGGGAGCAGTTCTTC.

V is TRBV12-3 or TRBV12-4 and J is TRBJ2-3; maybe TRBD2 (5 bases). V was clipped by 6 bases and J by 12 bases, with 19 bases between them. This CDR3 spans 13 amino acids. Here the CDR3 DNA reads TGTGCCAGCAGAACCGGGAACACAGATATACAGTATTTT. It encodes CASRTGNTDIQYF.

A note on this clonotype: The junction and the germline gene differ at one end; a read error may be behind it. As DNA, the CDR3 is TGCAGTGCTAGAGCTCAGCGGGCCGGCACATATACGCAGTATTTT. This sequence encodes CSARAQRAGTYTQYF. The chain combines TRBV20-1 with TRBJ2-3; tentatively, D is TRBD2 (6 bases). The germline V gene encodes CDR1 DFQATT and CDR2 SNEGSKA (reference sequence). The CDR3 extends over 15 amino acids.

Concerning this clonotype: This may be a read error, as it is one base from a much larger clone. No conserved phenylalanine or tryptophan is present at the end of the CDR3, so a read error is the likely explanation. The V and J genes are TRBV30 and TRBJ2-3; the D gene could be TRBD1 or TRBD2 (5 bases each). The V gene's germline CDR1 is GTSNPN and CDR2 SVGIG (reference sequence). The CDR3 length is 14 residues. V lost 3 bases and J 7 bases, leaving 17 bases between the germline ends. CDR3 sequence (DNA): TGTGCCTGGAGGAGGTCCGGGGCCTCACATACGCAGTATCTT. Amino acid sequence: CAWRRSGASHTQYL.

A remark on this clonotype: The junction shows a germline mismatch at one end, possibly a read error. The V call is TRBV12-3 or TRBV12-4, the J call TRBJ2-7, with TRBD2 as a possible D gene (5 bases). The CDR3 runs to 14 residues. CDR3 sequence (DNA): TGTACCAGCAGTTTATGGGCGTACGGAGGCGAGCAGTACTTC. Encoded protein: CTSSLWAYGGEQYF.

The V and J genes are TRBV6-5 and TRBJ1-5, with D maybe TRBD1 (6 bases). V lost 10 bases and J lost 8, with 21 bases in between. Per germline, CDR1 MNHEY and CDR2 SVGAGI. This CDR3 spans 14 amino acids. The CDR3 reads CATHTGLGNEPQHF. The CDR3, as DNA: TGTGCCACCCACACAGGGCTGGGGAATGAGCCCCAGCATTTT.

This clonotype was counted at least ten times. This chain links TRBV12-3 or TRBV12-4 with TRBJ2-2; TRBD1 is a possible D gene (5 bases). Trimming cost V 4 bases and J 2 bases, with 14 bases left between them. The CDR3 has 16 residues. The CDR3 protein is CASSSPTDFNTGELFF. In DNA form, the CDR3 reads TGTGCCAGCAGTTCCCCGACAGATTTTAACACCGGGGAGCTGTTTTTT.

The chain joins TRBV20-1 to TRBJ1-5; 8 nucleotides agree with TRBD1. The CDR3 loop spans 18 amino acids. Germline CDR1 DFQATT, CDR2 SNEGSKA (reference sequence). Germline trimming cut 3 bases from V and 6 bases from J; bases unmatched to any gene: 19. Written as DNA, the CDR3 is TGCAGTGCTAGCGGCATGGGGACAGGAGGGGTTAATAGTCAGCCCCAGCATTTT. Translation gives CSASGMGTGGVNSQPQHF.

This clonotype was counted a few times. A read error may produce the germline difference seen at one junction end. V is TRBV4-1 and J is TRBJ1-2, with 12 nucleotides matching TRBD1. The length of the CDR3 is 18 residues. Germline V gene sequence: CDR1 MGHRA, CDR2 YSYEKL. The CDR3 nucleotides read TGCGCCAGCATCCAAACCGGGACAGGGGGCAGAGGCTACTATGGTTACACCTTC. It codes for CASIQTGTGGRGYYGYTF.

Turning to this clonotype: This may arise from a read error, as a much more abundant clone is one base away. The chain joins TRBV21-1 to TRBJ1-1. TRBV21-1 represents a pseudogene. The CDR3 has 18 amino acids. CDR3 bases: TGTGCCAGCAGCACCTCCCGGACCCGCCAGCCAGAGGACACTGAAACTTTCTTT. Amino acids: CASSTSRTRQPEDTETFF.

Note on this clonotype: Since the CDR3 does not end with the conserved phenylalanine or tryptophan, this likely comes from a read error. The DNA of the CDR3 is TGTGCAAGCAGTTTGGATGGGCGCACAGATACGCAGTATTAT. It codes for CASSLDGRTDTQYY. This rearrangement joins TRBV5-5 to TRBJ2-3; D unclear. The CDR3 is made up of 14 amino acids. Per the germline V gene, CDR1 is SGHKS and CDR2 is YYEKEE (reference sequence).

About this clonotype: Possible read error: a much larger clone is one base away. V is TRBV18 and J is TRBJ2-5, with D possibly matching TRBD1 (5 bases). This CDR3 comprises 10 residues. CDR1 and CDR2 (germline): KGHSH, LQKENI. Written as DNA, the CDR3 is TGTGCCGGCTCAGGGGAGACCCAGTACTTC. The encoded protein is CAGSGETQYF.

The chain uses TRBV10-3 and TRBJ2-1, with D possibly matching TRBD2 (5 bases). CDR3 length equals 15 residues. Per germline, CDR1 ENHRY and CDR2 SYGVKD. The germline V and J ends were trimmed by 5 bases and 1 base, with 12 bases remaining between them. DNA for the CDR3: TGTGCCATCAGTCCATCGGAGGCTTCCTACAATGAGCAGTTCTTC. It is translated as CAISPSEASYNEQFF.

CDR3: CASSFVGDHGSTLHF. The CDR3 DNA is TGCGCCAGCAGCTTTGTTGGCGATCATGGATCAACCCTCCACTTT. The rearrangement uses TRBV5-1 and TRBJ1-6; D uncertain. V shed 2 bases and J shed 14 bases, with 20 bases lying between them. In germline, CDR1 is SGHRS, CDR2 YFSETQ. This CDR3 has 15 amino acids. Full variable domain (outside the CDR3, taken from reference TRBV5-1 and TRBJ1-6): KAGVTQTPRYLIKTRGQQVTLSCSPISGHRSVSWYQQTPGQGLQFLFEYFSETQRNKGNFPGRFSGRQFSNSRSEMNVSTLELGDSALYLCASSFVGDHGSTLHFGNGTRLTVT.

This clonotype was recorded once. Since a much larger clone is just one base distant, this may be a read error. The rearrangement uses TRBV7-9 and TRBJ2-7; 7 bases agree with TRBD2. Trimming at V came to 1 base and at J to 8 bases, leaving 5 bases not matched to a gene. The CDR3 length is 13 residues. Germline V lookup: CDR1 SEHNR, CDR2 FQNEAQ (reference sequence). The DNA of the CDR3 is TGTGCCAGCAGCTTAGGGGGAGGGTACAAGCAGTACTTC. It specifies CASSLGGGYKQYF.

A note on this clonotype: Without the conserved terminal phenylalanine or tryptophan, this CDR3 likely stems from a read error. This chain connects TRBV12-3 or TRBV12-4 to TRBJ1-4; 10 bases map to TRBD1. The CDR3 loop spans 15 amino acids. In DNA, the CDR3 is TGTGCCAGCAGCCCCAGCAGGGACAGGGGTGAAAATCTGTTTTCT. Protein product: CASSPSRDRGENLFS.

To note about this clonotype: Its ends do not fully match the called genes, so a read error is possible. The chain joins TRBV6-5 to TRBJ1-1, with D perhaps matching TRBD1 (6 bases). Germline V gene lookup returns CDR1 MNHEY and CDR2 SVGAGI. The CDR3 runs to 16 residues. CDR3 sequence reads: CASSYSNRVGDTKASF. The CDR3 region has the DNA TGTGCCAGCAGTTACTCTAACCGGGTGGGGGACACTAAAGCTTCCTTT.

This clonotype was counted only a few times. V is TRBV20-1 and J is TRBJ2-4; the D gene is possibly TRBD1 (6 bases). Looked up from germline, CDR1 is DFQATT and CDR2 is SNEGSKA (reference sequence). The CDR3 contains 15 residues. V was cut by 0 bases and J by 1 base, with 10 bases left in between. This CDR3 reads CSARDHRVAKNIQYF. CDR3 DNA sequence: TGCAGTGCTAGAGATCACAGGGTCGCCAAAAACATTCAGTACTTC.

The V call is TRBV11-2, the J call TRBJ1-2; no definite D call. CDR3 length: 13 amino acids. The germline V gene encodes CDR1 SGHAT and CDR2 FQNNGV. CDR3 sequence: CVNNLLRKTGYTF. CDR3 coding DNA: TGTGTCAACAACTTATTGAGAAAAACAGGCTACACCTTC.

A remark on this clonotype: The conserved phenylalanine or tryptophan is not found at the CDR3 terminus, so this likely reflects a read error. The chain has TRBV5-6 and TRBJ2-5; 9 positions agree with TRBD1. This CDR3 is built from 18 residues. CDR1 is SGHDT, CDR2 YYEEEE, per germline. The CDR3 DNA is TGTGTCAGCAGCAAATACGGGGGACAGGGAGACCCTAGCGGGACCCAGTACATC. Protein sequence: CVSSKYGGQGDPSGTQYI.

There are many counts of this clonotype. The J gene is TRBJ1-6, the V gene TRBV4-2; 8 nucleotides line up with TRBD1. V was clipped by 0 bases and J by 7 bases; unmatched bases: 5. The CDR3 consists of 16 residues. Germline CDR1 and CDR2: LGHNA and YNFKEQ. The CDR3 DNA reads as TGTGCCAGCAGCCAAGACTGGACAGGGACAAATTCACCCCTCCACTTT. Protein sequence: CASSQDWTGTNSPLHF.

Notes on this clonotype: One end of the junction varies from germline; a read error may be responsible. The chain is built from TRBV4-2 and TRBJ2-4; 7 bases align to TRBD2. This CDR3 is 19 amino acids long. In germline, CDR1 is LGHNA, CDR2 YNFKEQ. The CDR3 reads CASSQAQASGSLAKNIHYF. CDR3 sequence (DNA): TGTGCCAGCAGCCAAGCACAAGCTAGCGGATCGTTAGCCAAAAACATTCATTACTTC.

The rearrangement joins TRBV6-5 to TRBJ1-1, with D maybe TRBD1 (6 bases). The V end lost 6 bases, the J end lost 7 bases, and 27 bases lay between the germline ends. The CDR3 loop spans 17 amino acids. The germline V gene has CDR1 MNHEY and CDR2 SVGAGI. CDR3 protein: CASSRTVGGPLGNEAFF. The CDR3 DNA reads as TGTGCCAGCAGCCGAACCGTTGGGGGGCCTTTGGGCAATGAAGCTTTCTTT.

Note on this clonotype: This may stem from a read error, because a much larger clone lies one nucleotide away. The rearrangement joins TRBV28 to TRBJ2-4, with a weak D call TRBD2 (6 bases). Per germline, CDR1 MDHEN and CDR2 SYDVKM. This CDR3 is built from 11 residues. Deletions cut 9 bases from V and 12 bases from J, with 15 bases between. CDR3: CARSPEGRQYF. CDR3 DNA sequence: TGTGCCAGGAGCCCGGAGGGGCGTCAGTACTTC. Together with reference TRBV28 and TRBJ2-4, the CDR3 gives the full variable domain: DVKVTQSSRYLVKRTGEKVFLECVQDMDHENMFWYRQDPGLGLRLIYFSYDVKMKEKGDIPEGYSVSREKKERFSLILESASTNQTSMYLCARSPEGRQYFGAGTRLSVL.

As regards this clonotype: A junction end diverges from the germline sequence, so it may reflect a read error. The chain couples TRBV11-2 to TRBJ2-7; TRBD2 aligns across 8 bases. There are 18 residues in the CDR3. Germline V CDR1 and CDR2: SGHAT, FQNNGV. CDR3 sequence (DNA): TGCGCCTTCACCCGGACTAGCTGGAGGGCCAAAAGCTCCTACGAGCAGTACTTC. It translates to CAFTRTSWRAKSSYEQYF. Full variable domain (rest looked up from reference TRBV11-2 and TRBJ2-7): EAGVAQSPRYKIIEKRQSVAFWCNPISGHATLYWYQQILGQGPKLLIQFQNNGVVDDSQLPKDRFSAERLKGVDSTLKIQPAKLEDSAVYLCAFTRTSWRAKSSYEQYFGPGTRLTVT.

CDR3 sequence (DNA): TGTGCCAGCAGTTCCGAAGCGGGAGGGTACAATGAGCAGTTCTTC. It specifies CASSSEAGGYNEQFF. The V gene is TRBV28, the J gene TRBJ2-1; 10 nucleotides match TRBD2. The CDR3 sequence is 15 residues long. With 4 bases clipped from V and 4 bases from J, the junction kept 4 bases outside the gene matches. The germline gives CDR1 MDHEN, CDR2 SYDVKM.

A remark on this clonotype: Since a much larger clone is just one base distant, this may be a read error. V is TRBV28 and J is TRBJ2-5; D possibly matches TRBD1 or TRBD2 (5 bases each). The CDR3 runs to 14 residues. The ends were cut back, 9 bases at V and 3 bases at J, with 17 bases in the middle. Germline lookup yields CDR1 MDHEN and CDR2 SYDVKM. CDR3 sequence: CARGLFGGEETQYF. Written as DNA, the CDR3 is TGTGCCAGAGGCCTATTTGGGGGAGAAGAGACCCAGTACTTC.

The chain recombines TRBV4-3 with TRBJ2-3, with D unresolved. Deletions cut 1 base from V and 6 bases from J, with 17 bases between. The germline CDR1 and CDR2 sequences are LGHNA and YSLEER. This CDR3 has 16 amino acids. The DNA for the CDR3 is TGCGCCAGCAGCCAAGTTCATGGCGGAACAATGGATACGCAGTATTTT. This encodes CASSQVHGGTMDTQYF.

This sequence joins TRBV30 and TRBJ1-1; D might be TRBD1 (5 bases). Germline loops: CDR1 GTSNPN, CDR2 SVGIG (reference sequence). The germline V and J ends were trimmed by 1 base and 11 bases, with 11 bases remaining between them. CDR3 length: 11 residues. DNA of the CDR3: TGTGCCTGGAGTGAGGACACTGGGGCTTTCTTT. Its protein is CAWSEDTGAFF.